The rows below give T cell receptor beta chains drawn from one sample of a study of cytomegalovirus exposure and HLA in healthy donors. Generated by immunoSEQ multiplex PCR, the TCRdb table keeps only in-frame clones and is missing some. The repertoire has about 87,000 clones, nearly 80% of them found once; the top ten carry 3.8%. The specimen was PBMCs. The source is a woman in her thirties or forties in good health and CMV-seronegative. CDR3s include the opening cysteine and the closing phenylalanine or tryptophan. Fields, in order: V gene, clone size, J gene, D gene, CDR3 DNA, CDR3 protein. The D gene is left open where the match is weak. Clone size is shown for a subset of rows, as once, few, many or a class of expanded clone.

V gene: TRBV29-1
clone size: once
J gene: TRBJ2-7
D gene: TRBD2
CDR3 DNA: TGCAGCGTTGAGGTAGCGGGGGGAAACTACGAGCAGTACTTC
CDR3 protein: CSVEVAGGNYEQYF

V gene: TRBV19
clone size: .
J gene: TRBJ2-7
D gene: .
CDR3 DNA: TGTGCCAGTAGTATCGGTGGGTCGGGCGAGCAGTACTTC
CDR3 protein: CASSIGGSGEQYF

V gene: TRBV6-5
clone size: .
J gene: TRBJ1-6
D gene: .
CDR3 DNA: TGTGCCAGCAGGGCGGGACCGCGCGGTAATTCACCCCTCCACTTT
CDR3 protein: CASRAGPRGNSPLHF

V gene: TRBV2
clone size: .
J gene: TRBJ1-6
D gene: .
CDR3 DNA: TGTGCCAGCAGTGTACGAGTACAGAATTCACCCCTCCACTTT
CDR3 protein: CASSVRVQNSPLHF

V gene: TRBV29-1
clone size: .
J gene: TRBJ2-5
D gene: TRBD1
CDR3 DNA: TGCAGCGCCTCCGGGACAGGGGAGGGAGAGACCCAGTACTTC
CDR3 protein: CSASGTGEGETQYF

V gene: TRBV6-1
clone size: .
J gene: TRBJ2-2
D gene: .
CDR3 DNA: TGTGCCAGCAGTGATCGAGGGGGGGCCACCGGGGAGCTGTTTTTT
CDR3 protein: CASSDRGGATGELFF

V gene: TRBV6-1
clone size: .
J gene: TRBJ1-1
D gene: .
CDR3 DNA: TGTGCCAGCAGTGAAAATCGGGGATGGACTGAAGCTTTCTTT
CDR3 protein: CASSENRGWTEAFF

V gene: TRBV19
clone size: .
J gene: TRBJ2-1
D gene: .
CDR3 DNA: TGTGCCAGTAGTAACCCACAGGGTTATGAGCAGTTCTTC
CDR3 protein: CASSNPQGYEQFF

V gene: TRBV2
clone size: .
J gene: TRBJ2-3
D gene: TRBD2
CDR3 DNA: TGTGCCAGCAGTGTGCGGGGGGTCCCCACAGATACGCAGTATTTT
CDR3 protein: CASSVRGVPTDTQYF

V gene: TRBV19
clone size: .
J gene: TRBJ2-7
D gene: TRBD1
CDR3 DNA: TGTGCCAGTAGTACTGGACAGGACTACGAGCAGTACTTC
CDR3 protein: CASSTGQDYEQYF